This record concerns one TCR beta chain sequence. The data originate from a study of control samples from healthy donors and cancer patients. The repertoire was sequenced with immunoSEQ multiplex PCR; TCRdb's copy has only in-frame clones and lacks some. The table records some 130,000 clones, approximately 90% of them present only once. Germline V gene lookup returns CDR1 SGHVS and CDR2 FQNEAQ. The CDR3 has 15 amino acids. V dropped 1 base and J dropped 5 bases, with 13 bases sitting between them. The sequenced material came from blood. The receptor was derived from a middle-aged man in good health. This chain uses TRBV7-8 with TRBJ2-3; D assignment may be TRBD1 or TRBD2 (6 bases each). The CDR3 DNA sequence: TGTGCCAGCAGCTTAGATGGGGGGCTGGTAGATACGCAGTATTTT. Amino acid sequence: CASSLDGGLVDTQYF. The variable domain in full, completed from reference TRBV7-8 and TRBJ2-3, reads GAGVSQSPRYKVAKRGQDVALRCDPISGHVSLFWYQQALGQGPEFLTYFQNEAQLDKSGLPSDRFFAERPEGSVSTLKIQRTQQEDSAVYLCASSLDGGLVDTQYFGPGTRLTVL.